Listed below are T cell receptor beta chains from one sample, sequenced in a study of glioma-infiltrating T cells. TCRdb recomputed calls from the multiplex PCR reads with MiXCR, one row per CDR3 protein. Among about 180,000 distinct CDR3 sequences listed, around 40% were seen once. Sequencing was done on a sample of glioma tissue, nonneoplastic brain tissue, or PBMCs (not recorded which). These receptors all stem from a human donor with low-grade glioma or glioblastoma, undergoing nonglioma brain surgery, or in good health (not recorded which). CDR3s include the opening cysteine and the closing phenylalanine or tryptophan. Rows may omit the clone size; those that give it use once, few, many or a size class.

>TRBV7-2|TRBJ2-1|NA
CASCGRDYEQFF
>TRBV6-1|TRBJ1-1|many
CASSEDPNTEAFF
>TRBV6-1|TRBJ2-1|many
CASSTGLAGYEQFF
>TRBV12-3/TRBV12-4|TRBJ2-1|many
CASSLLPGRGDEQFF
>TRBV27|TRBJ2-5|NA
CASSPVHYQETQYF
>TRBV29-1|TRBJ2-1|NA
CSAFDGNEQFF
>TRBV12-3/TRBV12-4|TRBJ2-5|NA
CASSLRQGVQETQYF
>TRBV28|TRBJ2-5|NA
CASRLSILDTQYF
>TRBV2|TRBJ1-3|NA
CASSVKGLHSGNTIYF
>TRBV2|TRBJ2-5|NA
CASSQHRYQETQYF
>TRBV28|TRBJ1-2|NA
CASSFGRTTNYGYIF